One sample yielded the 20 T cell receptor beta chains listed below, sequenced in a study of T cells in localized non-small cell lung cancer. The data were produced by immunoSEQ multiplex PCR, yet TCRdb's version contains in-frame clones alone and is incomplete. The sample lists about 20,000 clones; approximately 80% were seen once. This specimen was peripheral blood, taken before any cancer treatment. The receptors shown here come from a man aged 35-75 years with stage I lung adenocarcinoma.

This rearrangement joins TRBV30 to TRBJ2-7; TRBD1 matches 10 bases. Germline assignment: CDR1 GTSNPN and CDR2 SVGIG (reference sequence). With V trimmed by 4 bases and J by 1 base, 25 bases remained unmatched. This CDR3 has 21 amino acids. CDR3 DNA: TGTGCCTGGACCACCTACCCCCCGGGACAGGGGTTCTCCCCAGGGTCCTACGAGCAGTACTTC. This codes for CAWTTYPPGQGFSPGSYEQYF.

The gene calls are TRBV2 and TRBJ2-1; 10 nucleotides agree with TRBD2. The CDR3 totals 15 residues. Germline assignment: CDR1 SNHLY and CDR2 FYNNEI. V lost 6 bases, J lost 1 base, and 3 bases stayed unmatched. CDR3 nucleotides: TGTGCCAGCAGCGAACTAGCGGGATCCTACAATGAGCAGTTCTTC. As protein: CASSELAGSYNEQFF.

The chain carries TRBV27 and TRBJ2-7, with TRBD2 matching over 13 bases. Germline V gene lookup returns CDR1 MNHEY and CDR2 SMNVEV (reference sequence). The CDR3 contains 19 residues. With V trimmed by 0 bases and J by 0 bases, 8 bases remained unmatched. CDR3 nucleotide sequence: TGTGCCAGCAGTTTATCTGGACTAGCGGGAGAACTGGGCTCCTACGAGCAGTACTTC. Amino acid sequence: CASSLSGLAGELGSYEQYF.

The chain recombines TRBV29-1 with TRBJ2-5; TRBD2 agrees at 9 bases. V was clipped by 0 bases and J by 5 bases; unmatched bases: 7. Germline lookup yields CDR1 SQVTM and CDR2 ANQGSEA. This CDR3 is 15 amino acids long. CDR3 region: CSVEDSGLAWETQYF. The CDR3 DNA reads TGCAGCGTTGAAGATTCGGGACTAGCCTGGGAGACCCAGTACTTC.

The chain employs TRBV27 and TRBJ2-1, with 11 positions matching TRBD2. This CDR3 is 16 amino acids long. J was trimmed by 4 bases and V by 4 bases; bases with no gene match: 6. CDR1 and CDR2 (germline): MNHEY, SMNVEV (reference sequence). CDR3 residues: CASSSAGTSGYNEQFF. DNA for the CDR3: TGTGCCAGCAGTTCAGCCGGGACTAGCGGTTACAATGAGCAGTTCTTC.

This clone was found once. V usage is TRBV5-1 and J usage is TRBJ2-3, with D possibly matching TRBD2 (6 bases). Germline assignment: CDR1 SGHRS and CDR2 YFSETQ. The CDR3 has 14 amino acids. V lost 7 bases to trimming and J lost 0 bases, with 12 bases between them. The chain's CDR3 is CASGSGPSTDTQYF. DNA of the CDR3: TGCGCCAGCGGTAGCGGTCCTAGCACAGATACGCAGTATTTT.

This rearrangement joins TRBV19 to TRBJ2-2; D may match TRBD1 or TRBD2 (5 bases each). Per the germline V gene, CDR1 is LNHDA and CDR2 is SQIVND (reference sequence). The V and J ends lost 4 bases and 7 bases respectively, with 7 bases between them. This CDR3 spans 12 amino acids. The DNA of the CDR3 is TGTGCCAGTAGTAGAGGGGACGGGGAGCTGTTTTTT. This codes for CASSRGDGELFF.

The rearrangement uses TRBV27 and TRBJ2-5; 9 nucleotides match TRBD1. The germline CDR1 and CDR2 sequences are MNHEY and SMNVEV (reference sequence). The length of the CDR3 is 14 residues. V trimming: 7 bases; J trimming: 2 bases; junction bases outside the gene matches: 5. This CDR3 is CASKRDRAQETQYF. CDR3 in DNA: TGTGCCAGCAAGAGGGACAGGGCACAAGAGACCCAGTACTTC.

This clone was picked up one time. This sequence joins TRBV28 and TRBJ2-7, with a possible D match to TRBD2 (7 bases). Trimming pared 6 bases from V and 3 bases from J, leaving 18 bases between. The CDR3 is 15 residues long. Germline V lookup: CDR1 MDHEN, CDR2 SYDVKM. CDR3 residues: CASSPYREGLYEQYF. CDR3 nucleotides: TGTGCCAGCAGCCCGTACAGGGAGGGCCTCTACGAGCAGTACTTC. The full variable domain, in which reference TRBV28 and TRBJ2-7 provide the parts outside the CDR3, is DVKVTQSSRYLVKRTGEKVFLECVQDMDHENMFWYRQDPGLGLRLIYFSYDVKMKEKGDIPEGYSVSREKKERFSLILESASTNQTSMYLCASSPYREGLYEQYFGPGTRLTVT.

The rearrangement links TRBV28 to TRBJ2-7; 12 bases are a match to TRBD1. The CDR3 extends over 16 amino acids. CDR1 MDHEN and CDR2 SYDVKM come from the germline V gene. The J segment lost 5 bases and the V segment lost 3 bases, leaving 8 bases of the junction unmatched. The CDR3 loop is CASSLTVGTGGNEQYF. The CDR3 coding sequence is TGTGCCAGCAGTTTGACAGTCGGGACAGGGGGCAACGAGCAGTACTTC.

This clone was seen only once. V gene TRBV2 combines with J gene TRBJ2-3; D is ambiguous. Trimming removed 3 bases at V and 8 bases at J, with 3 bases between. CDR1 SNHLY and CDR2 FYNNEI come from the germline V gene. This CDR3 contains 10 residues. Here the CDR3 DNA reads TGTGCCAGCAGTGATCTTACGCAGTATTTT. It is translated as CASSDLTQYF.

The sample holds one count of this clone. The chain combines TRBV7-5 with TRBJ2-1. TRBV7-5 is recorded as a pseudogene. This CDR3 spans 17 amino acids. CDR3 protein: CARSLVGGAGPYNEQFF. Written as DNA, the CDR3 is TGTGCCAGAAGCTTAGTGGGGGGCGCTGGCCCCTACAATGAGCAGTTCTTC.

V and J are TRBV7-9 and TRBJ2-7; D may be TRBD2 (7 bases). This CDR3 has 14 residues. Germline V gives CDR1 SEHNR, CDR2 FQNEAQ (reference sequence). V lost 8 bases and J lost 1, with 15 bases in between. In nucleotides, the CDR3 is TGTGCCAGCGCCCGGGGGGCTTCGTCCTACGAGCAGTACTTC. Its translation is CASARGASSYEQYF.

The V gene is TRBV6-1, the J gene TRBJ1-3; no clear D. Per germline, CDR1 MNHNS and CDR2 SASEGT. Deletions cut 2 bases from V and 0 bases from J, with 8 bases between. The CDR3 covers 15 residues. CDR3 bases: TGTGCCAGCAGTGAACGTGTCTTCTCTGGAAACACCATATATTTT. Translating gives CASSERVFSGNTIYF.

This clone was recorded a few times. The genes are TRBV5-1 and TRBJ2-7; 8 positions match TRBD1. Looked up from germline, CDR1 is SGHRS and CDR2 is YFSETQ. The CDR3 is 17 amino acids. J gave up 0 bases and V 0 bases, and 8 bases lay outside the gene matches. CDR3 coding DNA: TGCGCCAGCAGCTTGGCCGTGGGGACAGGTAGCTCCTACGAGCAGTACTTC. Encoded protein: CASSLAVGTGSSYEQYF.

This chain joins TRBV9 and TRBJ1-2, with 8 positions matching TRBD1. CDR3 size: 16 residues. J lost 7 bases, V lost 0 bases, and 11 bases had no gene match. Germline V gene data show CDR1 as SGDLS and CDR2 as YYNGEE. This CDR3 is CASSVDGQGPEGGYTF. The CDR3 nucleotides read TGTGCCAGCAGCGTAGACGGACAGGGACCGGAGGGTGGCTACACCTTC.

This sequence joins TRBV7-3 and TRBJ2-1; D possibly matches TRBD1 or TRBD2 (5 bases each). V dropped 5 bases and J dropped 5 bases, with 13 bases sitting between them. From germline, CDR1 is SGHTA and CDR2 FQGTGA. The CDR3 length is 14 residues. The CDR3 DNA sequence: TGTGCCAGCAGCCTTAAAGTGGGACACAATGAGCAGTTCTTC. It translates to CASSLKVGHNEQFF. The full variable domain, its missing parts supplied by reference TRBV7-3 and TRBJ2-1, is GAGVSQTPSNKVTEKGKYVELRCDPISGHTALYWYRQSLGQGPEFLIYFQGTGAADDSGLPNDRFFAVRPEGSVSTLKIQRTERGDSAVYLCASSLKVGHNEQFFGPGTRLTVL.

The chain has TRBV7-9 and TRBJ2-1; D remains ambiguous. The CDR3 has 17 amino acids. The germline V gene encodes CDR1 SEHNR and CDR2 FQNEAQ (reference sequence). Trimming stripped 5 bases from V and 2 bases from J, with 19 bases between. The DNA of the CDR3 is TGTGCCAGCAGCCAATCTTTGGCGCCCAAACCCTACAATGAGCAGTTCTTC. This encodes CASSQSLAPKPYNEQFF.

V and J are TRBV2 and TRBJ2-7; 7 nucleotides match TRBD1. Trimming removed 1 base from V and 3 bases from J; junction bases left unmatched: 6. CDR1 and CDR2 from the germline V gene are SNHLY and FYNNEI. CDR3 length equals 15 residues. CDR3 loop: CASSEGAGGNYEQYF. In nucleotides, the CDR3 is TGTGCCAGCAGTGAAGGGGCAGGGGGTAACTACGAGCAGTACTTC.

CDR3 DNA: TGTGCCAGCAGCTTGGTGGGGACTCAGCCCCAGCATTTT. Its translation: CASSLVGTQPQHF. The rearrangement joins TRBV7-9 to TRBJ1-5, with a possible D match to TRBD1 (5 bases). V lost 3 bases and J 6 bases, leaving 9 bases between the germline ends. Germline CDR1 is SEHNR and CDR2 is FQNEAQ (reference sequence). The CDR3 has 13 amino acids. The variable domain in full, with the rest retrieved from reference TRBV7-9 and TRBJ1-5, is DTGVSQNPRHKITKRGQNVTFRCDPISEHNRLYWYRQTLGQGPEFLTYFQNEAQLEKSRLLSDRFSAERPKGSFSTLEIQRTEQGDSAMYLCASSLVGTQPQHFGDGTRLSIL.